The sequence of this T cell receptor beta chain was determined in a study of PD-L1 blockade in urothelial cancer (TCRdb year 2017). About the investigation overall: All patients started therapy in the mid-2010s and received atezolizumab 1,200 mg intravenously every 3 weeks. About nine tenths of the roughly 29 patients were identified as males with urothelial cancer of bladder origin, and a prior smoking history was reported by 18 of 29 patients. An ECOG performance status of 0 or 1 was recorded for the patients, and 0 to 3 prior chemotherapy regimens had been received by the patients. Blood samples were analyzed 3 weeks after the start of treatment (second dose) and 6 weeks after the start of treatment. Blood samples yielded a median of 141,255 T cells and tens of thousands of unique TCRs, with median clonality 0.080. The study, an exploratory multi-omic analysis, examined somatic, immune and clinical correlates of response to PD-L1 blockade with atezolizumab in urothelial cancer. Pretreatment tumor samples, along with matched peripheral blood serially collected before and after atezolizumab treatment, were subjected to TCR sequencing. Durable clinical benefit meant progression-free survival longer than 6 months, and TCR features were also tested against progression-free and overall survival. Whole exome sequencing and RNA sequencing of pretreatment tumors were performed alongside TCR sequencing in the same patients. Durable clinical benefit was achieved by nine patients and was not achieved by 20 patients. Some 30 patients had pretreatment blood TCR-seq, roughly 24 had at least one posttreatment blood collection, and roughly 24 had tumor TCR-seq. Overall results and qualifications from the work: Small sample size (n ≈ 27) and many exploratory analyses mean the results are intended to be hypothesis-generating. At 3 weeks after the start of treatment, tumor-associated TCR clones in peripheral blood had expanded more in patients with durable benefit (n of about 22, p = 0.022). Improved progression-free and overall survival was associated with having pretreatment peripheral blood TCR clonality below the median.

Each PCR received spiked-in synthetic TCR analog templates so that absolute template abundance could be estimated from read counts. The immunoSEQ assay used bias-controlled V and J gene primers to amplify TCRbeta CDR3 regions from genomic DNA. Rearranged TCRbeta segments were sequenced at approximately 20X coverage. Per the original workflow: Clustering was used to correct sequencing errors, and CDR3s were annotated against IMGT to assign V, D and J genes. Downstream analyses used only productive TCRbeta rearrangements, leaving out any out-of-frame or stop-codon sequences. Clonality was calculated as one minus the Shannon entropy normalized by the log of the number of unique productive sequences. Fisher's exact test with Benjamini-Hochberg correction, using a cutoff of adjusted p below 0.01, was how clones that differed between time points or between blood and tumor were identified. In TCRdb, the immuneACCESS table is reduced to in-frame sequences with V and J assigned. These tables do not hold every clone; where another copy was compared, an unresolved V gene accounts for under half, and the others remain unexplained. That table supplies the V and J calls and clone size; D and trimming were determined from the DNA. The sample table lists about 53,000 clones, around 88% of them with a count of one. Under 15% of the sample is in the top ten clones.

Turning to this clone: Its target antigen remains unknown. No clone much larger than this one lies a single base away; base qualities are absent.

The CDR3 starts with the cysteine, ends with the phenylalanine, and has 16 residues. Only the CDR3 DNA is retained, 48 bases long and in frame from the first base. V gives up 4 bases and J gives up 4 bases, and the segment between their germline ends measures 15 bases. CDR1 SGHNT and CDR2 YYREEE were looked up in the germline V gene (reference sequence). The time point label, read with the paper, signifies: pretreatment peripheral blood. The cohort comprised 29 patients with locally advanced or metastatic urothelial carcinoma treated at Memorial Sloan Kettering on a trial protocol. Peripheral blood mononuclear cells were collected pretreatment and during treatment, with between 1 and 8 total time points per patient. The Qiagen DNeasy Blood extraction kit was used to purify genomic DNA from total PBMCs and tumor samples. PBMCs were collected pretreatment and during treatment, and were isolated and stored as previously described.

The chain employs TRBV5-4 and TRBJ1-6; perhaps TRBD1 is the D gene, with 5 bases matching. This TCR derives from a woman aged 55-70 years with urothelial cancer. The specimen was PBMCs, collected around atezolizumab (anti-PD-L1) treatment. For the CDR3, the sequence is CASSDGHVFYNSPLHF. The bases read TGTGCCAGCAGCGATGGACACGTCTTTTATAATTCACCCCTCCACTTT.